The 29 T cell receptor beta chains presented below share a single source sample, sequenced in a study of T cells after yellow fever vaccination (dated by TCRdb to about 2019). The sample's treatment or condition, from its label and the paper: live attenuated yellow fever vaccine strain. The library was prepared using 5' RACE. The data were produced on an Illumina NovaSeq 6000. TCRdb itself trimmed the public reads at Q25 with fastp, ran MiXCR and retained productive beta chains. For every CDR3 protein sequence, its rows merge into one entry that carries the most common genes and DNA. The sample yields about 340,000 distinct CDR3 sequences; around 13% were counted once. The top ten constitute more than 3% of the sample. Source: CD4+ T cells sorted from PBMCs, taken 15 days after the yellow fever booster vaccination. The receptors originated from a man aged 18 to 30 who received the YFV17D yellow fever vaccine.

This clonotype has just a few counts. The chain is built from TRBV5-5 and TRBJ2-5; TRBD1 agrees at 8 bases. V dropped 0 bases and J dropped 9; count of bases not matched to a gene: 7. Germline assignment: CDR1 SGHKS and CDR2 YYEKEE (reference sequence). This CDR3 has 14 amino acids. This CDR3 is CASSLVGQGSPQYF. The DNA of the CDR3 is TGTGCCAGCAGCTTGGTCGGACAGGGCAGCCCCCAGTACTTC.

This clonotype was detected ten times or more. The chain employs TRBV7-2 and TRBJ2-5; D call uncertain. V gave up 5 bases and J gave up 5 bases, with 9 bases separating them. Germline CDR1 and CDR2: SGHTA and FQGNSA. CDR3 length equals 12 residues. CDR3 nucleotide sequence: TGTGCCAGCAGCCCAGATAGGGAGACCCAGTACTTC. Protein: CASSPDRETQYF.

This clonotype occurred many times. The CDR3, as DNA: TGTGCCAGCAGTCGAAATTCACCCCTCCACTTT. Translated: CASSRNSPLHF. The rearrangement uses TRBV6-2 or TRBV6-3 and TRBJ1-6; D ambiguous. The CDR3 totals 11 residues. Deletions cut 5 bases from V and 7 bases from J, with 3 bases between. Germline V gene data show CDR1 as MNHEY and CDR2 as SVGEGT.

Only a few counts were recorded for this clonotype. The chain links TRBV7-9 to TRBJ1-3, with no clear D. In germline, CDR1 is SEHNR, CDR2 FQNEAQ (reference sequence). CDR3 length: 15 amino acids. Trimming took 5 bases from V and 3 from J, leaving 14 bases between them. The CDR3 here is CASSPPRRLGNTIYF. CDR3 bases: TGTGCCAGCAGCCCCCCACGCCGGCTTGGAAACACCATATATTTT.

This clonotype was counted between two and nine times. This rearrangement joins TRBV11-2 to TRBJ1-2; TRBD1 matches 7 bases. The CDR3 has 14 amino acids. CDR1 and CDR2 from the germline V gene are SGHAT and FQNNGV. The junction had 5 bases not matched to a gene; V was cut back by 5 bases and J by 2 bases. The CDR3 DNA sequence: TGTGCCAGCAGCCGACAGGGTTCCAACTATGGCTACACCTTC. Translating it yields CASSRQGSNYGYTF.

This clonotype was observed a few times. The rearrangement uses TRBV9 and TRBJ2-2; possible D gene TRBD1, 5 bases. The CDR3 has 16 amino acids. V dropped 4 bases and J dropped 4 bases, with 17 bases sitting between them. Germline values: CDR1 SGDLS, CDR2 YYNGEE. This CDR3 is CASSMPKIRGTGELFF. The CDR3 bases are TGTGCCAGCAGCATGCCGAAGATTAGGGGCACCGGGGAGCTGTTTTTT.

This clonotype appeared a few times. The V call is TRBV7-3, the J call TRBJ2-3; 12 bases map to TRBD2. The CDR3 covers 16 residues. Trimming took 4 bases from V and 1 from J; bases not matched to a gene: 3. Germline V gene lookup returns CDR1 SGHTA and CDR2 FQGTGA. CDR3 sequence (DNA): TGTGCCAGCAGCTCTAGCGGGGGGGCCGGCACAGATACGCAGTATTTT. It yields the protein CASSSSGGAGTDTQYF.

This chain connects TRBV12-3 or TRBV12-4 to TRBJ2-3, with D perhaps assigned TRBD1 or TRBD2 (5 bases each). Trimming took 6 bases from V and 8 from J, leaving 15 bases between them. The CDR3 has 13 residues. The chain's CDR3 is CASSRDRWATQYF. DNA for the CDR3: TGTGCCAGCAGCCGGGACCGCTGGGCTACGCAGTATTTT.

V gene TRBV2 combines with J gene TRBJ2-7, with 9 bases fitting TRBD1. The CDR3 covers 12 residues. Germline-derived CDR1 and CDR2 are SNHLY and FYNNEI. Losses at the gene ends were 9 bases for V and 6 bases for J; bases not matched to a gene: 6. The CDR3 region is CARNLDRGEQYV. The CDR3 region has the DNA TGTGCCAGGAATCTGGACAGGGGCGAGCAGTACGTC.

This clonotype showed up just a few times. This chain joins TRBV6-5 and TRBJ2-7; D is perhaps TRBD1 (5 bases). The V gene's germline CDR1 is MNHEY and CDR2 SVGAGI. CDR3 length equals 15 residues. Trimming removed 0 bases at V and 1 base at J, with 10 bases between. In DNA, the CDR3 is TGTGCCAGCAGTTACTCAGGGGCGGAATCCTACGAGCAGTACTTC. It encodes CASSYSGAESYEQYF.

The chain links TRBV6-5 to TRBJ1-6; D possibly corresponds to TRBD1 (5 bases). Germline lookup yields CDR1 MNHEY and CDR2 SVGAGI. CDR3 length: 15 residues. V lost 7 bases and J 6 bases, leaving 16 bases between the germline ends. CDR3 region: CASTYGGELNSPLHF. For the CDR3, the DNA is TGTGCCAGCACCTATGGGGGGGAACTTAATTCACCCCTCCACTTT.

V gene TRBV2 combines with J gene TRBJ2-1, with D unclear. The CDR3 consists of 13 residues. CDR1 SNHLY and CDR2 FYNNEI come from the germline V gene. Trimming cost V 4 bases and J 4 bases, with 8 bases left between them. The CDR3 region is CASSAAEYNEQFF. The CDR3 nucleotides read TGTGCCAGCAGTGCCGCGGAATACAATGAGCAGTTCTTC.

There are a few counts of this clonotype. The chain is built from TRBV5-6 and TRBJ2-1; 7 bases agree with TRBD2. The CDR3 has 15 residues. Germline V gene data show CDR1 as SGHDT and CDR2 as YYEEEE. With 2 bases clipped from V and 7 bases from J, the junction kept 9 bases outside the gene matches. CDR3 coding DNA: TGTGCCAGCAGCTTCGAACCCCCGGGGGGAAATGAGCAGTTCTTC. Residues: CASSFEPPGGNEQFF.

This clonotype was seen repeatedly, ten times or more. The chain carries TRBV7-9 and TRBJ2-4, with TRBD1 identical over 9 bases. The germline V gene has CDR1 SEHNR and CDR2 FQNEAQ (reference sequence). J was trimmed by 7 bases and V by 5 bases; bases with no gene match: 12. This CDR3 comprises 16 residues. The CDR3 loop is CASSTGTGSRLNIQYF. The CDR3 DNA sequence: TGTGCCAGCAGCACCGGGACAGGGTCGAGGTTGAACATTCAGTACTTC.

This clonotype was seen only a few times. The chain is built from TRBV5-1 and TRBJ2-2; 7 nucleotides match TRBD1. Unmatched junction bases numbered 8, after V lost 4 bases and J lost 5 bases. The CDR3 contains 15 residues. Germline lookup yields CDR1 SGHRS and CDR2 YFSETQ. The CDR3: CASSTGDSSTGELFF. In nucleotides, the CDR3 is TGCGCCAGCAGCACTGGGGACAGCTCTACCGGGGAGCTGTTTTTT.

The chain recombines TRBV4-1 with TRBJ1-5; D unresolved. The ends were cut back, 2 bases at V and 3 bases at J, with 8 bases in the middle. The CDR3 runs 14 residues. Germline-derived CDR1 and CDR2 are MGHRA and YSYEKL. The CDR3 loop reads CASSQRHSNQPQHF. CDR3 bases: TGCGCCAGCAGCCAAAGGCACTCCAATCAGCCCCAGCATTTT.

This clonotype was recorded a few times. The chain is built from TRBV7-2 and TRBJ1-2; D is possibly TRBD1 (6 bases). The CDR3 loop spans 15 amino acids. Trimming removed 1 base from V and 3 bases from J, with 12 bases in between. CDR1 and CDR2 from the germline V gene are SGHTA and FQGNSA. CDR3 amino acids: CASSLVGGADYGYTF. The CDR3 DNA reads TGTGCCAGCAGCTTAGTGGGGGGCGCTGACTATGGCTACACCTTC.

V gene TRBV6-6 combines with J gene TRBJ2-5, with a tentative D call TRBD2 (7 bases). The CDR3 contains 16 residues. Trimming took 0 bases from V and 4 from J, leaving 15 bases between them. Germline V CDR1 and CDR2: MNHNY, SVGAGI (reference sequence). CDR3 residues: CASSYSGGALGETQYF. The CDR3 coding sequence is TGTGCCAGCAGTTACTCGGGGGGGGCCCTGGGAGAGACCCAGTACTTC.

This clonotype was detected only a few times. The chain links TRBV19 to TRBJ1-5; 9 bases fit TRBD1. Germline V gene lookup returns CDR1 LNHDA and CDR2 SQIVND (reference sequence). V lost 3 bases, J lost 4 bases, and 7 bases stayed unmatched. This CDR3 region has 16 residues. The chain's CDR3 is CASSILGTGKNQPQHF. As DNA, the CDR3 is TGTGCCAGTAGTATTTTGGGGACAGGGAAAAATCAGCCCCAGCATTTT.

The V and J genes are TRBV7-2 and TRBJ2-5; D ambiguous. V lost 5 bases and J lost 0, with 13 bases in between. The CDR3 extends over 15 amino acids. From germline, CDR1 is SGHTA and CDR2 FQGNSA. This chain's CDR3 is CASSQVRSHQETQYF. The CDR3 DNA follows: TGTGCCAGCAGCCAGGTGCGGTCCCACCAAGAGACCCAGTACTTC.

This clonotype has more than one count but fewer than ten. This chain links TRBV5-1 with TRBJ1-1; D uncertain. The V gene lost 3 bases and the J gene lost 8 bases, with 11 bases spanning the gap. The germline gives CDR1 SGHRS, CDR2 YFSETQ. This CDR3 contains 12 residues. This chain's CDR3 is CASSSGRAEAFF. In DNA, the CDR3 is TGCGCCAGCAGCTCCGGACGGGCCGAAGCTTTCTTT.

The chain carries TRBV5-1 and TRBJ2-7, with TRBD1 matching 7 bases. The CDR3 has 15 residues. Germline CDR1 and CDR2: SGHRS and YFSETQ. J lost 3 bases, V lost 4 bases, and 10 bases had no gene match. The CDR3: CASSAYRGGRYEQYF. DNA for the CDR3: TGCGCCAGCAGCGCTTACAGGGGCGGCCGCTACGAGCAGTACTTC.

This clonotype was found a few times. CDR3 residues: CASSLLDGDYEQYF. The DNA of the CDR3 is TGTGCCAGCAGCTTACTGGATGGCGACTACGAGCAGTACTTC. The chain has TRBV7-8 and TRBJ2-7, with D unclear. The CDR3 contains 14 residues. The V end lost 2 bases, the J end lost 3 bases, and 11 bases lay between the germline ends. The V gene's germline CDR1 is SGHVS and CDR2 FQNEAQ.

The CDR3 DNA follows: TGCGCCAGCAGCCAAGACAGTTTCAATCAGCCCCAGCATTTT. It encodes CASSQDSFNQPQHF. The J gene is TRBJ1-5, the V gene TRBV4-3; D remains ambiguous. The CDR3 covers 14 residues. V was pared by 0 bases and J by 3 bases, with 6 bases between. Germline V gene data show CDR1 as LGHNA and CDR2 as YSLEER.

In its sample, this clonotype was seen a few times. V usage is TRBV5-1 and J usage is TRBJ2-3; 7 bases line up with TRBD2. The CDR3 contains 17 residues. V dropped 0 bases and J dropped 0; count of bases not matched to a gene: 7. Germline loops: CDR1 SGHRS, CDR2 YFSETQ. The CDR3 protein is CASSLVASGTSTDTQYF. DNA of the CDR3: TGCGCCAGCAGCTTGGTGGCTAGCGGAACTAGCACAGATACGCAGTATTTT.

J is TRBJ1-6 and V is TRBV20-1, with no clear D. From germline, CDR1 is DFQATT and CDR2 SNEGSKA (reference sequence). Trimming stripped 3 bases from V and 0 bases from J, with 6 bases between. CDR3 size: 14 residues. CDR3 region: CSASRNSYNSPLHF. The CDR3 DNA is TGCAGTGCTAGCAGAAACTCCTATAATTCACCCCTCCACTTT.

This clonotype turned up a few times. This rearrangement joins TRBV4-1 to TRBJ2-5; perhaps D is TRBD1 or TRBD2 (5 bases each). Germline V gene sequence: CDR1 MGHRA, CDR2 YSYEKL. Trimming removed 4 bases from V and 2 bases from J, with 14 bases in between. There are 15 residues in the CDR3. The CDR3 loop reads CASSRSGTLQETQYF. The CDR3, as DNA: TGCGCCAGCAGCCGATCCGGGACCCTGCAAGAGACCCAGTACTTC.

The rearrangement uses TRBV11-2 and TRBJ2-2; 10 positions match TRBD1. Germline lookup yields CDR1 SGHAT and CDR2 FQNNGV. This CDR3 is 16 amino acids long. Trimming removed 1 base from V and 6 bases from J; junction bases left unmatched: 5. In DNA, the CDR3 is TGTGCCAGCAGCTTAGCCCCGGGACAGGGGTCCGGGGAGCTGTTTTTT. This gives the protein CASSLAPGQGSGELFF.

This clonotype was seen a handful of times. The chain employs TRBV18 and TRBJ2-7; D is unresolved. In germline, CDR1 is KGHSH, CDR2 LQKENI. Deletions cut 6 bases from V and 6 bases from J, with 15 bases between. The CDR3 covers 13 residues. DNA for the CDR3: TGTGCCAGCTCGTCGGCAAGGGCCCGCGAGCAGTACGTC. Amino acid sequence: CASSSARAREQYV.